The clone carrying this T cell receptor (beta chain) was observed many times. Its antigen is as yet unknown. The V and J ends lost 4 bases and 5 bases respectively, with 18 bases between them. Germline assignment: CDR1 DFQATT and CDR2 SNEGSKA (reference sequence). This CDR3 has 15 residues. This record comes from a study of identical twins. Findings and caveats of the study: Memory repertoires showed no such pattern, whereas abundant cord blood beta clonotypes carried fewer insertions. With monozygotic twins, out-of-frame TCR alpha sharing exceeded what models estimated.

TCRdb redid the calling of the 5' RACE reads with MiXCR, one entry per CDR3 protein. This sample has fewer than 900,000 distinct CDR3 sequences, with roughly 20% found just once. This same sample was also taken into another study, of T cells expressing NK-cell markers. In that study: More than five of the donors carried dominant NKG2C+ clonotypes that took up about 1.0-8% of their CD8+ T cells.

The sequencing sample was made of PBMCs. The V gene is TRBV20-1, the J gene TRBJ2-1, with D tentatively TRBD2 (6 bases). This TCR derives from a woman aged 18 to 35 in good health. In DNA, the CDR3 is TGCAGTGCTACACCCTCGGAGGGGTATAACAATGAGCAGTTCTTC. Its protein product is CSATPSEGYNNEQFF.